Sequencing of this T cell receptor (beta chain) was carried out in a study of blood T cells in healthy people across ages. Across the study: About one barcoded beta molecule per two T cells came from capture by template switching.

All donors came from Russia, were Caucasian and healthy, and spanned ages about 6 to 100. Every sample yielded at least 6.5 million isolated PBMCs. This clonotype was seen only a few times. V lost 1 base to trimming and J lost 4 bases; unmatched junction nucleotides: 8. This CDR3 contains 15 residues. The V gene's germline CDR1 is DFQATT and CDR2 SNEGSKA (reference sequence). A second PCR of roughly 6 to 12 cycles used a sample-barcoded 5' primer and a J-beta primer mix. In TCRdb, the 5' RACE reads were re-called with MiXCR into one record per CDR3 protein. The sample records some 1.7 million distinct CDR3 sequences, 28% being singletons.

The sequence came from a woman aged 25-40 years in good health. The chain joins TRBV20-1 to TRBJ2-3; the match to TRBD2 covers 7 bases. What was sequenced was blood. In DNA, the CDR3 is TGCAGTGCTAGAGGTGCCCGAGGACTAGCAGATACGCAGTATTTT. Translation: CSARGARGLADTQYF.